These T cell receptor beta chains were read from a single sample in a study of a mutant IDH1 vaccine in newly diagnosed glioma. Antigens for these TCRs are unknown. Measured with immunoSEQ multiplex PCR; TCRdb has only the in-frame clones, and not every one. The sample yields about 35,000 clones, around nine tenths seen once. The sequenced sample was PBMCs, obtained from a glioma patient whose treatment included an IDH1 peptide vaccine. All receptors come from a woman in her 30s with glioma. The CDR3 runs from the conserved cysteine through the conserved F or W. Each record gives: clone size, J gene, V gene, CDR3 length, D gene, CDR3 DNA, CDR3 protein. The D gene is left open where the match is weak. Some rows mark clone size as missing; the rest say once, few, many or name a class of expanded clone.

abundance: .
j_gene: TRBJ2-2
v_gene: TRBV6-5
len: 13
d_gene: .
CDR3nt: TGTGCCAGCAGCCCCGGGGACATGGGGGAGCTGTTTTTT
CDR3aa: CASSPGDMGELFF

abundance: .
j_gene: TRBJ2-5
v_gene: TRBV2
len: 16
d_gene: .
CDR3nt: TGTGCCAGCAGCGAGGGGGGGACAGAGGCTCAAGAGACCCAGTACTTC
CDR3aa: CASSEGGTEAQETQYF

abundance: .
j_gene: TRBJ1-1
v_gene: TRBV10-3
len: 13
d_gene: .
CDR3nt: TGTGCCATCAGAGTAAAAAAGGGCACTGAAGCTTTCTTT
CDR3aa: CAIRVKKGTEAFF

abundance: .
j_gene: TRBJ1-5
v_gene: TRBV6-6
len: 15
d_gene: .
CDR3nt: TGTGCCAGCATACAAGGGACGGAGAGGGGTCAGCCCCAGCATTTT
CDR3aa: CASIQGTERGQPQHF

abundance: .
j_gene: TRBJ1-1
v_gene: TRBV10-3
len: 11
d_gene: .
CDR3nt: TGTGCCATCAGGACGAACACTGAAGCTTTCTTT
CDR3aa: CAIRTNTEAFF

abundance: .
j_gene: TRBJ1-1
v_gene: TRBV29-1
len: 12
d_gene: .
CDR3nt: TGCAGCGTCGCAGGGGAGAACACTGAAGCTTTCTTT
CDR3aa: CSVAGENTEAFF

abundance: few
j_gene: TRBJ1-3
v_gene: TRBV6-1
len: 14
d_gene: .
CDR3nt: TGTGCCAGCGTTCGGGGCCCAGGGGGAAACACCATATATTTT
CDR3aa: CASVRGPGGNTIYF

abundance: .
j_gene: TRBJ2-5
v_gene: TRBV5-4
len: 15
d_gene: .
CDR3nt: TGTGCCAGCAGAAGAGGAGGGACCCTTCAAGAGACCCAGTACTTC
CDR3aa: CASRRGGTLQETQYF

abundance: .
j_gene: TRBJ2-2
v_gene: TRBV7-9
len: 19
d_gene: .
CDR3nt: TGTGCCAGCAGCTTAGCGGTAAACAGGGCGTCGATGGGCACCGGGGAGCTGTTTTTT
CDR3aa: CASSLAVNRASMGTGELFF

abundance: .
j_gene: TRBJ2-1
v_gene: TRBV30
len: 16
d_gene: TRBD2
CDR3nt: TGTGCCTGGAATCCGGGACTAGCGGGGGGCCTCAATGAGCAGTTCTTC
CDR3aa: CAWNPGLAGGLNEQFF

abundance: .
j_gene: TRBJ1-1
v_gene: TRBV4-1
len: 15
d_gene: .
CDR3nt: TGCGCCAGCAGCCAAGTAGGCCGGCAAAACACTGAAGCTTTCTTT
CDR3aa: CASSQVGRQNTEAFF

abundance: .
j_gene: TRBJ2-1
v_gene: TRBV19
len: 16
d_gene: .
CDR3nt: TGTGCCAGTAGGGCCTACGTATCTTTATTCGTCAATGAGCAGTTCTTC
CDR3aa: CASRAYVSLFVNEQFF

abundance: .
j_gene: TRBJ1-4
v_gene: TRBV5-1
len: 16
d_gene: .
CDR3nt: TGCGCCAGCAGCCCCAGCCCGGGACAAGCTAATGAAAAACTGTTTTTT
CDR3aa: CASSPSPGQANEKLFF

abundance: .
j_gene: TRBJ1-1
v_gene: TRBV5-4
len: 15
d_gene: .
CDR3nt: TGTGCCAGCAGCTTGGTGGGCAGGGGGAACACTGAAGCTTTCTTT
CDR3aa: CASSLVGRGNTEAFF

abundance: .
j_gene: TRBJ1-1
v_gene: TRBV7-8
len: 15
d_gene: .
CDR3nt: TGTGCCAGCAGCTTATATCGGGTCATGAACACTGAAGCTTTCTTT
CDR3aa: CASSLYRVMNTEAFF

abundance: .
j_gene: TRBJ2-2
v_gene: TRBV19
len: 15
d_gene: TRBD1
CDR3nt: TGTGCCAGTAGTACTCGACAGGGGCCTCCCGGGGAGCTGTTTTTT
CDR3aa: CASSTRQGPPGELFF

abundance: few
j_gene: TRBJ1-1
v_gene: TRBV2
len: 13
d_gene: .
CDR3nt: TGTGCCAGCGTAATAAGGGGTCTTACTGAAGCTTTCTTT
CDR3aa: CASVIRGLTEAFF

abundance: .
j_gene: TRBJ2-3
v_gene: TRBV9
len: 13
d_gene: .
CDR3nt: TGTGCCACCAGTGGGGGGTTCACAGATACGCAGTATTTT
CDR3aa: CATSGGFTDTQYF

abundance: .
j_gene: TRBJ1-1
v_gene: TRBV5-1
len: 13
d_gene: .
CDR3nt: TGCGCCAGCACCTCGGCCTGGGACACTGAAGCTTTCTTT
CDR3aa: CASTSAWDTEAFF

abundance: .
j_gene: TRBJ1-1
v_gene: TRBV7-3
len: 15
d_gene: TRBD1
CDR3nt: TGTGCCAGCAGCCCGCTCGGGACAGGGAACACTGAAGCTTTCTTT
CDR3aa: CASSPLGTGNTEAFF

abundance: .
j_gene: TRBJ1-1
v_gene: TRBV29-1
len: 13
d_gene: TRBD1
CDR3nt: TGCAGCGGGGGACAGGGGGCTCCCACTGAAGCTTTCTTT
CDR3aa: CSGGQGAPTEAFF

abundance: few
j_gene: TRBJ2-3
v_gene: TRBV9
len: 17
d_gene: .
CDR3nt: TGTGCCAGCAGCCCCCGGACGAGCTCAGGACGCACAGATACGCAGTATTTT
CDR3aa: CASSPRTSSGRTDTQYF

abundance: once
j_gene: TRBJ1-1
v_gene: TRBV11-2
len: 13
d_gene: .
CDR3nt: TGTGCCAGCTCCCAACGGGCGGACACTGAAGCTTTCTTT
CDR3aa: CASSQRADTEAFF

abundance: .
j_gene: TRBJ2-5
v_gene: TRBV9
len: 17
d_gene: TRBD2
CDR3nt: TGTGCCAGCAGCGTATGGGGCGGGACTAGCGGGGAAGAGACCCAGTACTTC
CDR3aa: CASSVWGGTSGEETQYF

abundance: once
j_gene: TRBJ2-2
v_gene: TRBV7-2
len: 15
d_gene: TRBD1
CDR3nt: TGTGCCAGCAGCTCACGGACAGGGTCGACCGGGGAGCTGTTTTTT
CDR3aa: CASSSRTGSTGELFF

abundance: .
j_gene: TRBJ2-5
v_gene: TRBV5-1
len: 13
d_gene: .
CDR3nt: TGCGCCAGCCAACAGGGTCCAAGGGAGACCCAGTACTTC
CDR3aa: CASQQGPRETQYF

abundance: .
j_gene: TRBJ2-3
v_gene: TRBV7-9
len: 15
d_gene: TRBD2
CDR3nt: TGTGCCAGCTCAGGGAGACGGCGGGGGACAGATACGCAGTATTTT
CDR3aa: CASSGRRRGTDTQYF

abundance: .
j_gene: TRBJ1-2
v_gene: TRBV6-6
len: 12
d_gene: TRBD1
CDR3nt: TGTGCCAGCAGTCGGGACAGCTATGGCTACACCTTC
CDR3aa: CASSRDSYGYTF

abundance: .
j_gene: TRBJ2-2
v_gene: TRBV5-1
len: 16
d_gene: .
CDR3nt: TGCGCCAGCAGCTTGGCGGCAGGGACCGGCACCGGGGAGCTGTTTTTT
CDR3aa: CASSLAAGTGTGELFF

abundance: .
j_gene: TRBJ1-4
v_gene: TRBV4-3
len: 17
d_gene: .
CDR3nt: TGCGCCAGCAGCCCAGGCAAAGGAGTGGTCCTAACTGAAAAACTGTTTTTT
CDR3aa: CASSPGKGVVLTEKLFF

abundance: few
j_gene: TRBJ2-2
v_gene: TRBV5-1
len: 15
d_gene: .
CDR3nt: TGCGCCAGCAGCTTGGGGCTAACGAACACCGGGGAGCTGTTTTTT
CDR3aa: CASSLGLTNTGELFF

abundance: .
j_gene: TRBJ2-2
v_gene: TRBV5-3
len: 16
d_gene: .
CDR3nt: TGTGCCAGAAGCTTGGTCTCCCCGGGCAGCACCGGGGAGCTGTTTTTT
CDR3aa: CARSLVSPGSTGELFF

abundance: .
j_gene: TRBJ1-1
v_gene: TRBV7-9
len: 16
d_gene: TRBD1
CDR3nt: TGTGCCAGCAGCCCCAGTAAAGGGGGCTGGGGCACTGAAGCTTTCTTT
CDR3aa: CASSPSKGGWGTEAFF

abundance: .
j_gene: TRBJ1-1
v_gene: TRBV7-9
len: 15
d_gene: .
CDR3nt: TGTGCCAGCGTACTCGACCGACGGGCGAACACTGAAGCTTTCTTT
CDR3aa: CASVLDRRANTEAFF

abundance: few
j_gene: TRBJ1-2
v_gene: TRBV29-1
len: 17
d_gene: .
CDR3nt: TGCAGCGTTGAATCTTCCCTCGGGGCCCTTACTAACTATGGCTACACCTTC
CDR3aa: CSVESSLGALTNYGYTF

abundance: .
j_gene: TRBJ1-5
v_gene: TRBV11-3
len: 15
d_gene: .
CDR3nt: TGTGCCAGCAGCTTATTCAGGGTGGACAATCAGCCCCAGCATTTT
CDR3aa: CASSLFRVDNQPQHF

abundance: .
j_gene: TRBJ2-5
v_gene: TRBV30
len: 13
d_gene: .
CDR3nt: TGTGCCTGGAGTGTCGGCAGAGAAGAGACCCAGTACTTC
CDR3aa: CAWSVGREETQYF

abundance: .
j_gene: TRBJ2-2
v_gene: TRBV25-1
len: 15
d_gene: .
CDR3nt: TGTGCCAGCAGTGATACGGGCTTTGGGACCGGGGAGCTGTTTTTT
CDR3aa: CASSDTGFGTGELFF

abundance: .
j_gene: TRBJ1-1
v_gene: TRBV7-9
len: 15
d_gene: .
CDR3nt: TGTGCCAGCAGCCACCTAAAATCAAAGGGGAGGAGGGCTTTCTTT
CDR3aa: CASSHLKSKGRRAFF

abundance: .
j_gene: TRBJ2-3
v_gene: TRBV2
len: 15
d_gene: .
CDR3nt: TGTGCCAGCAGTGAGGGGGGAGGTGGGACAGATACGCAGTATTTT
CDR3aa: CASSEGGGGTDTQYF

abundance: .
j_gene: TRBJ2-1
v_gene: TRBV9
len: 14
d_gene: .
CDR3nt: TGTGCCAGCAGCGTAGTACCGGGGTACAATGAGCAGTTCTTC
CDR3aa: CASSVVPGYNEQFF

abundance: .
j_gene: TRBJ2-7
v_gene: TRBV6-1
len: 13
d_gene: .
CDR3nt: TGTGCCAGCAGCCCAGGGGCATGGGACGAGCAGTACTTC
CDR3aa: CASSPGAWDEQYF

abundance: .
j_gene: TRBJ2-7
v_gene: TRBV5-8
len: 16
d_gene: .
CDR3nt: TGTGCCAGCAGCCCGCGGAGGGGTTTGAGGTCCTACGAGCAGTACTTC
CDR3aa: CASSPRRGLRSYEQYF

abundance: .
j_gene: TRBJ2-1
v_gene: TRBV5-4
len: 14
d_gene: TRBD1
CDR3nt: TGTGCCAGCAATGACGGGACAGGGGGCAATGAGCAGTTCTTC
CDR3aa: CASNDGTGGNEQFF

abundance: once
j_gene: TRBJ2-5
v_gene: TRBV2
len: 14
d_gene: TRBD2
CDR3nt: TGTGCCAGCAGTGGAGGCGGGGGGAGAGAGACCCAGTACTTC
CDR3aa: CASSGGGGRETQYF

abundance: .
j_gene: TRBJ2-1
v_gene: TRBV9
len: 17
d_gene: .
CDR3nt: TGTGCCAGCAGCCCTCCCCCAAACAGGGTCCCCTACAATGAGCAGTTCTTC
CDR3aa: CASSPPPNRVPYNEQFF

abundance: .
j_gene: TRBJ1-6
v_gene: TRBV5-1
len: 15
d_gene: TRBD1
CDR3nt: TGCGCCAGCAGCCTAGGCAGGGGGGGTAATTCACCCCTCCACTTT
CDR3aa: CASSLGRGGNSPLHF

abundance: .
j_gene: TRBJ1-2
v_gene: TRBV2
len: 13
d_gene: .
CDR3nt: TGTGCCAGCACACGGGAAGGGACCTATGGCTACACCTTC
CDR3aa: CASTREGTYGYTF

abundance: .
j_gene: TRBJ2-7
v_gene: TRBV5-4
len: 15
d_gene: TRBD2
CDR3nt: TGTGCCAGCAGCCAAGCGGCTAGCGGGCGCTACGAGCAGTACTTC
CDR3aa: CASSQAASGRYEQYF

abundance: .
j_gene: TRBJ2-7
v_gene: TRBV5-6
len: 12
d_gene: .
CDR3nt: TGTGCCAGCAGCCTTCAGGGCCTCGAGCAGTACTTC
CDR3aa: CASSLQGLEQYF

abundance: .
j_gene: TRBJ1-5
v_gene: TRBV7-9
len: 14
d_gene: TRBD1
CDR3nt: TGTGCCAGCAGCGGGACAGGGCTTGGTCAGCCCCAGCATTTT
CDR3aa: CASSGTGLGQPQHF

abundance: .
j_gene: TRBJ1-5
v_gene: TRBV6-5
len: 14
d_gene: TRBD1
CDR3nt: TGTGCCAGCAGTCCAACAGGGGAGGGTCAGCCCCAGCATTTT
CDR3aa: CASSPTGEGQPQHF

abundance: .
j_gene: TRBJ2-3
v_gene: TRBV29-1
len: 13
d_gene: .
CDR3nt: TGCAGCGTCGTACTAACTAGCACAGATACGCAGTATTTT
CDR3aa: CSVVLTSTDTQYF

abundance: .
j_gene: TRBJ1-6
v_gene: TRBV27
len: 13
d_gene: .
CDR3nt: TGTGCCAGCAGTTTTAGGGGATCGACACCCCTCCACTTT
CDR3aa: CASSFRGSTPLHF

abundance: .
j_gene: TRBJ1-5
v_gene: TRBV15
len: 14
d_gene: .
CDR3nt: TGTGCCACCAGCTTTCCGGGACTCAATCAGCCCCAGCATTTT
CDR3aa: CATSFPGLNQPQHF

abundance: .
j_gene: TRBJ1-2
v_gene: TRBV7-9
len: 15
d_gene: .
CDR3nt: TGTGCCAGCAGCTTAACAGACTTGGGAAACTATGGCTACACCTTC
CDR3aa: CASSLTDLGNYGYTF

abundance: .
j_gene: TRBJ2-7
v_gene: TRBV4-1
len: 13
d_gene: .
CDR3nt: TGCGCCAGCAGCTCCCCCCCGTTCTACGAGCAGTACTTC
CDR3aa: CASSSPPFYEQYF